This passage covers 7 T cell receptor beta chains from one sample sequenced in a study of chemoradiotherapy in HPV16-positive cancers. Measured with immunoSEQ multiplex PCR; TCRdb has only the in-frame clones, and not every one. The data hold 5,000 or so clones, with 87% observed a single time. The sample in question was tumor tissue, obtained from a patient who underwent chemoradiotherapy. Receptors were obtained from a human donor with HPV-associated anogenital cancer.

J is TRBJ1-2 and V is TRBV4-2; D is ambiguous. The CDR3 covers 12 residues. The V end was cut by 2 bases, the J end by 6 bases, with 7 bases between. Germline values: CDR1 LGHNA, CDR2 YNFKEQ. Here the CDR3 DNA reads TGTGCCAGCAGCCAAACGGTTGATGGCTACACCTTC. Protein sequence: CASSQTVDGYTF.

Written as DNA, the CDR3 is TGTGCCACCAGCTTAAAGGGAATGGCCGGGGAGCTGTTTTTT. As protein: CATSLKGMAGELFF. The chain uses TRBV15 and TRBJ2-2; no definite D call. This CDR3 contains 14 residues. The germline gives CDR1 LNHNV, CDR2 YYDKDF (reference sequence). V was trimmed by 5 bases and J by 6 bases, leaving 13 bases between them.

J is TRBJ1-2 and V is TRBV2; perhaps TRBD1 as D (6 bases). Trimming shortened V by 6 bases and J by 2 bases, and 10 bases separated the two germline ends. The germline V gene encodes CDR1 SNHLY and CDR2 FYNNEI. This CDR3 is built from 13 residues. For the CDR3, the DNA is TGTGCCAGCAGGGACAGAATAAACTATGGCTACACCTTC. It translates to CASRDRINYGYTF.

This clone appeared a single time. The chain combines TRBV6-5 with TRBJ1-1, with 7 bases fitting TRBD1. V lost 11 bases and J lost 0; bases outside the gene matches: 6. Germline V gives CDR1 MNHEY, CDR2 SVGAGI. This CDR3 spans 13 amino acids. The CDR3: CAAAGTVNTEAFF. In nucleotides, the CDR3 is TGTGCCGCCGCAGGGACAGTGAACACTGAAGCTTTCTTT.

The DNA of the CDR3 is TGTGCCAGCAGCCCTGGGCCAGGGCTTGAAGCTTTCTTT. This sequence encodes CASSPGPGLEAFF. The V and J genes are TRBV5-6 and TRBJ1-1, with D perhaps matching TRBD1 (5 bases). Germline V CDR1 and CDR2: SGHDT, YYEEEE. V shed 4 bases and J shed 7 bases, with 14 bases lying between them. The CDR3 loop spans 13 amino acids. Looking up the rest from reference TRBV5-6 and TRBJ1-1 gives the full variable domain: DAGVTQSPTHLIKTRGQQVTLRCSPKSGHDTVSWYQQALGQGPQFIFQYYEEEERQRGNFPDRFSGHQFPNYSSELNVNALLLGDSALYLCASSPGPGLEAFFGQGTRLTVV.

This chain connects TRBV5-4 to TRBJ1-1; no clear D gene. Trimming took off 5 bases at V and 2 bases at J, with 10 bases between the two ends. Germline V gives CDR1 SGHNT, CDR2 YYREEE (reference sequence). The CDR3 is made up of 13 amino acids. DNA of the CDR3: TGTGCCAGCAGTGGAATGACCAACACTGAAGCTTTCTTT. Residues: CASSGMTNTEAFF.

This chain links TRBV5-1 with TRBJ2-7; tentatively, D is TRBD1 (6 bases). This CDR3 is built from 13 residues. Trimming cost V 4 bases and J 3 bases, with 11 bases left between them. Germline CDR1 is SGHRS and CDR2 is YFSETQ. The chain's CDR3 is CASSQQDSYEQYF. CDR3 sequence (DNA): TGCGCCAGCAGCCAGCAGGACAGCTACGAGCAGTACTTC.